This T cell receptor beta chain was identified during a study of CD8 T cells in Susac syndrome. The CDR3 contains 16 residues. V gave up 3 bases and J gave up 5 bases; unmatched junction bases: 10. CDR1 is MDHEN, CDR2 SYDVKM, per germline. TCR beta sequences were obtained from blood CD8+ and CD4+ T cells. Healthy donors served as the controls. They were matched for age and sex. RNA amounts of roughly 0.5 to 1 ug underwent reverse transcription with random hexamers. The authors amplified TCR beta CDR3 across 54 Vbeta and 13 Jbeta using immunoSEQ multiplex PCR. From the immunoSEQ multiplex PCR reads, TCRdb called clonotypes with MiXCR, one entry per CDR3 protein. The repertoire holds approximately 160,000 distinct CDR3 sequences, just over 90% seen once, with 0.08% in the top ten.

The clonotype originates from a human donor in good health. The source material was CD4+ T cells from PBMCs. The V call is TRBV28, the J call TRBJ2-5; 9 nucleotides line up with TRBD2. CDR3 protein: CASSLGGSGRWETQYF. CDR3 bases: TGTGCCAGCAGTTTGGGGGGAAGCGGGAGGTGGGAGACCCAGTACTTC.